The 18 T cell receptor beta chains listed next were all sequenced from one sample in a study of blood T cell repertoires in COVID-19. The protocol was immunoSEQ multiplex PCR, while the TCRdb copy is restricted to in-frame clones and leaves out a portion. The sample has about 79,000 clones, around 89% seen once; the top ten hold around 13%. Sequenced material: peripheral blood. The source of these receptors is a man between 65 and 85 years old with active or convalescent COVID-19.

The rearrangement joins TRBV27 to TRBJ2-2; 12 nucleotides align to TRBD2. Germline-derived CDR1 and CDR2 are MNHEY and SMNVEV (reference sequence). J lost 3 bases, V lost 7 bases, and 9 bases had no gene match. The CDR3 consists of 17 residues. DNA for the CDR3: TGTGCCAGCAAAAGGACTAGCGGGGAGACGTACACCGGGGAGCTGTTTTTT. Amino acid sequence: CASKRTSGETYTGELFF.

Turning to this clone: Within the sample, other DNA sequences also encode this same CDR3. CDR3 amino acids: CASSIRGSGNTIYF. The CDR3 bases are TGTGCCAGTAGTATTCGGGGTTCTGGAAACACCATATATTTT. This chain joins TRBV19 and TRBJ1-3, with unresolved D. The CDR3 runs 14 residues. The germline gives CDR1 LNHDA, CDR2 SQIVND (reference sequence). The V end was cut by 3 bases, the J end by 1 base, with 7 bases between. Based on the CDR3 plus reference TRBV19 and TRBJ1-3, the full variable domain is DGGITQSPKYLFRKEGQNVTLSCEQNLNHDAMYWYRQDPGQGLRLIYYSQIVNDFQKGDIAEGYSVSREKKESFPLTVTSAQKNPTAFYLCASSIRGSGNTIYFGEGSWLTVV.

The V and J genes are TRBV10-1 and TRBJ2-5; 9 bases are a match to TRBD1. J lost 6 bases, V lost 2 bases, and 10 bases had no gene match. Germline CDR1 and CDR2: WNHNN and SYGVQD (reference sequence). The CDR3 covers 16 residues. CDR3 amino acids: CASSEEDRGGLKTQYF. The CDR3 DNA reads TGCGCCAGCAGTGAGGAGGACAGGGGAGGATTGAAGACCCAGTACTTC.

The gene calls are TRBV6-5 and TRBJ2-1, with 8 bases identical to TRBD2. Germline V gene lookup returns CDR1 MNHEY and CDR2 SVGAGI. The CDR3 totals 13 residues. The J segment lost 9 bases and the V segment lost 4 bases, leaving 5 bases of the junction unmatched. As DNA, the CDR3 is TGTGCCAGCAGTTCCGGGACTAGATCTGAGCAGTTCTTC. This gives the protein CASSSGTRSEQFF.

The rearrangement joins TRBV29-1 to TRBJ2-1, with 9 bases matching TRBD2. After removal of 2 bases from V and 1 base from J, the junction contained 9 bases not matched to a gene. The CDR3 runs to 17 residues. Per the germline V gene, CDR1 is SQVTM and CDR2 is ANQGSEA. CDR3 region: CSVEPYGSGGSYNEQFF. The CDR3 region has the DNA TGCAGCGTTGAACCGTATGGTAGCGGGGGTTCCTACAATGAGCAGTTCTTC.

The chain couples TRBV3-1 (or the pseudogene TRBV3-2) to TRBJ2-7; 11 positions agree with TRBD2. The J segment lost 2 bases and the V segment lost 4 bases, leaving 10 bases of the junction unmatched. The length of the CDR3 is 17 residues. Looked up from germline, CDR1 is LGHDT and CDR2 is YNNKEL (reference sequence). The CDR3 bases are TGTGCCAGCAGCCCGGTTGCTGGTAGCGGGAGGGCCTACGAGCAGTACTTC. Encoded protein: CASSPVAGSGRAYEQYF.

The rearrangement uses TRBV7-2 and TRBJ2-1; possibly TRBD1 for D (8 bases). The CDR3 consists of 15 residues. Looked up from germline, CDR1 is SGHTA and CDR2 is FQGNSA. V was cut by 6 bases and J by 5 bases, with 17 bases left in between. In DNA, the CDR3 is TGTGCCAGCAGGGTGGGGGGGACAGGAAACAATGAGCAGTTCTTC. Its protein product is CASRVGGTGNNEQFF.

This clone came up once. The chain uses TRBV5-6 and TRBJ2-7; TRBD1 matches at 9 bases. Germline CDR1 reads SGHDT; CDR2 reads YYEEEE. This CDR3 has 15 amino acids. The trim removed 4 bases at V and 1 base at J, leaving 6 bases unmatched. The CDR3 loop is CASSPWDRVSYEQYF. The CDR3 coding sequence is TGTGCCAGCAGCCCCTGGGACAGGGTGTCCTACGAGCAGTACTTC.

This clone has only a few counts. J is TRBJ1-1 and V is TRBV14; D is unresolved. This CDR3 is built from 15 residues. Between the trimmed V and J ends, which lost 1 base and 4 bases, there was a span of 13 bases. Germline CDR1 reads SGHDN; CDR2 reads FVKESK. CDR3 amino acids: CASSQGPYVGTEAFF. The CDR3 nucleotides read TGTGCCAGCAGCCAAGGCCCCTACGTTGGCACTGAAGCTTTCTTT.

The V and J genes are TRBV30 and TRBJ1-5; a weak D match, TRBD1 (5 bases). Looked up from germline, CDR1 is GTSNPN and CDR2 is SVGIG (reference sequence). This CDR3 spans 13 amino acids. V was trimmed by 5 bases and J by 0 bases, leaving 8 bases between them. CDR3 amino acids: CAWAGDSNQPQHF. In DNA form, the CDR3 reads TGTGCCTGGGCGGGGGATAGCAATCAGCCCCAGCATTTT.

This chain connects TRBV28 to TRBJ2-7; 7 bases are a match to TRBD2. The CDR3 loop spans 14 amino acids. The germline gives CDR1 MDHEN, CDR2 SYDVKM. The CDR3 bases are TGTGCAACGAATACGGGGGGTGCTTCCTACGAGCAGTACTTC. Protein product: CATNTGGASYEQYF.

This chain links TRBV6-6 with TRBJ1-1; no definite D call. This CDR3 comprises 12 residues. Per germline, CDR1 MNHNY and CDR2 SVGAGI (reference sequence). Trimming took off 2 bases at V and 7 bases at J, with 8 bases between the two ends. CDR3 loop: CASSYGEGEAFF. The CDR3 DNA follows: TGTGCCAGCAGTTACGGGGAGGGTGAAGCTTTCTTT.

Here the CDR3 reads CASSPALGAGELFF. The CDR3 DNA reads as TGTGCCAGTAGTCCAGCTTTAGGGGCCGGGGAGCTGTTTTTT. The rearrangement uses TRBV19 and TRBJ2-2; D might be TRBD1 (5 bases). CDR1 and CDR2 from the germline V gene are LNHDA and SQIVND (reference sequence). Deletions cut 5 bases from V and 6 bases from J, with 13 bases between. The CDR3 extends over 14 amino acids.

V gene TRBV29-1 combines with J gene TRBJ2-2, with 8 positions matching TRBD1. The CDR3 has 13 amino acids. Germline loops: CDR1 SQVTM, CDR2 ANQGSEA. V shed 6 bases and J 5 bases; nucleotides not matched to a gene: 5. The CDR3 is CSVGQASTGELFF. Here the CDR3 DNA reads TGCAGCGTGGGACAGGCCTCTACCGGGGAGCTGTTTTTT.

This clone was counted only a few times. The J gene is TRBJ2-5, the V gene TRBV5-1, with 8 bases that match TRBD1. V trimming: 0 bases; J trimming: 5 bases; junction bases outside the gene matches: 3. This CDR3 spans 14 amino acids. The V gene's germline CDR1 is SGHRS and CDR2 YFSETQ. The CDR3 DNA follows: TGCGCCAGCAGCTTGGGGGACAGGCTCGAGACCCAGTACTTC. As protein: CASSLGDRLETQYF. The full variable domain, in which reference TRBV5-1 and TRBJ2-5 provide the parts outside the CDR3, is KAGVTQTPRYLIKTRGQQVTLSCSPISGHRSVSWYQQTPGQGLQFLFEYFSETQRNKGNFPGRFSGRQFSNSRSEMNVSTLELGDSALYLCASSLGDRLETQYFGPGTRLLVL.

In nucleotides, the CDR3 is TGTGCCAGCAGTTTACTAGCGGGAGGCCTAAACACCGGGGAGCTGTTTTTT. Protein product: CASSLLAGGLNTGELFF. The chain employs TRBV28 and TRBJ2-2; 11 bases are a match to TRBD2. The junction had 4 bases not matched to a gene; V was cut back by 2 bases and J by 2 bases. This CDR3 spans 17 amino acids. Germline CDR1 reads MDHEN; CDR2 reads SYDVKM.

The genes are TRBV5-1 and TRBJ1-1; no clear D gene. V was shortened by 0 bases and J by 3 bases, with 6 bases between the two germline ends. The CDR3 has 13 residues. Germline V gene data show CDR1 as SGHRS and CDR2 as YFSETQ. The CDR3 sequence: CASSLEIDTEAFF. Here the CDR3 DNA reads TGCGCCAGCAGCTTGGAGATAGACACTGAAGCTTTCTTT.

The V gene is TRBV4-3, the J gene TRBJ2-2; weak D call: TRBD2 (6 bases). This CDR3 spans 16 amino acids. The V and J ends lost 1 base and 4 bases respectively, with 13 bases between them. Germline-derived CDR1 and CDR2 are LGHNA and YSLEER. Here the CDR3 DNA reads TGCGCCAGCAGCCAAGGGGCTAGCGAAGCCACCGGGGAGCTGTTTTTT. Amino acids: CASSQGASEATGELFF.